This T cell receptor (beta chain) appears in the sequencing data of a study of blood T cell repertoires in COVID-19 (dated by TCRdb to the early 2020s). The study in broad terms: The collaborator samples originated in the United States, Italy and Spain and spanned the acute and convalescent phases of COVID-19. The material from the prospective study consisted of cDNA or gDNA derived from T cells, B-cell-depleted T cells, or PBMCs. Subjects who had been exposed to COVID-19, were actively infected with it, or had recovered from it provided the deeply sampled blood TCRbeta repertoires that made up the dataset. The repertoires were released in a freely available public database intended as a resource for research on the immune response to SARS-CoV-2. Samples came from the ongoing ImmuneRACE study (first 160 participants) plus 1,254 subjects from 6 global collaborators. Sample metadata almost always included a de-identified subject ID, COVID-19 status, age in years and sex. Where available, HLA class I and class II types were taken from metadata supplied by the sample provider and were not determined by assay-based typing.

Results the study describes overall, beyond this receptor: The quantity of clinical and demographic metadata differed by source and by participant and was supplied without curation.

TCRbeta CDR3 regions were amplified from genomic DNA by means of the immunoSEQ Assay, a bias-controlled multiplex PCR. Under the source paper's analysis protocol: The number of nucleated cells in each sample was estimated by amplification of reference gene primers within the assay. To quantify the absolute abundance of each unique TCRbeta CDR3 rearrangement, sequence reads were collapsed and filtered. Productive Simpson clonality was computed per sample as the square root of Simpson's diversity index over productive rearrangements. TCRdb limited this immuneACCESS table to in-frame rearrangements with V and J called. A share of clones is missing; checked studies link under half to unresolved V genes, and the rest is unexplained. The DNA gave D and trimming, while V, J and clone size come from that table. The sample table records a few hundred thousand clones; less than 90% of these occur just once. The top ten constitute approximately 3% of the sample.

Enrolling through a virtual design, the prospective study's participants ranged in age from roughly 18 to 100 years and lived across approximately 25 United States geographic areas. Cohort assignment in the prospective study relied on participant-reported clinical history from a screening survey and a study questionnaire. ImmuneRACE Cohort 3 recovered participants were defined by two consecutive negative NP/OP PCR tests, healthcare professional clearance, or symptom resolution. In the prospective study, mobile phlebotomists collected whole blood, serum and a nasopharyngeal or oropharyngeal swab from each participant. Additional blood draws and questionnaires over an approximately two-month period could optionally be provided by prospective study participants. Prospective study blood samples were shipped either frozen or at room temperature before DNA extraction. CDR1 and CDR2 are read off the germline V gene (reference sequence) as SGHKS and YYEKEE. Here V drops 1 base and J drops 6 bases, and the junction holds 13 bases not matched to any gene. Its CDR3 holds 17 amino acids, cysteine through phenylalanine. The DNA shown is the 51-base CDR3, in frame from base 1.

As concerns this clone: Its binding antigen is unknown. No per-base quality is available; no much larger clone lies one base away.

Sequencing was carried out using PBMCs or T cells enriched from blood (not recorded which). The receptor's source is a woman aged 25 to 39 who had recovered from COVID-19. The rearranged chain carries TRBV5-5 and TRBJ1-5; TRBD1 aligns with 7 central bases. The CDR3 region reads CASSLSDWTGRSQPQHF. DNA sequence: TGTGCCAGCAGCTTGTCGGACTGGACAGGTAGGAGTCAGCCCCAGCATTTT.